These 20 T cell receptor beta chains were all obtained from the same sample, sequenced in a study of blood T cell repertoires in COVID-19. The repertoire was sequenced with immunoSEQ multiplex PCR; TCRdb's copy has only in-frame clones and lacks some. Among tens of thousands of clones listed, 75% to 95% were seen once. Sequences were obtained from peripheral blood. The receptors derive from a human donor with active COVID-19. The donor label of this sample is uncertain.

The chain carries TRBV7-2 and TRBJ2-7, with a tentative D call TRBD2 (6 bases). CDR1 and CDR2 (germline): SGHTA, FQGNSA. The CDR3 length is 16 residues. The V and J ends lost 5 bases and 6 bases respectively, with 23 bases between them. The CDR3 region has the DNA TGTGCCAGCAGCCTCAACTCACTAGCCTCGACGGGCGAGCAGTACTTC. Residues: CASSLNSLASTGEQYF.

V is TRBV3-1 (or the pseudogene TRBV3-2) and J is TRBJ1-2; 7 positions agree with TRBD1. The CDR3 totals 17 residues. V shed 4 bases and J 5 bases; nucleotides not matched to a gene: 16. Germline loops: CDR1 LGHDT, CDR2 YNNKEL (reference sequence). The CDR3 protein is CASSRYHTTGTIYGYTF. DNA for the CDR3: TGTGCCAGCAGCCGATATCATACGACAGGGACGATTTATGGCTACACCTTC.

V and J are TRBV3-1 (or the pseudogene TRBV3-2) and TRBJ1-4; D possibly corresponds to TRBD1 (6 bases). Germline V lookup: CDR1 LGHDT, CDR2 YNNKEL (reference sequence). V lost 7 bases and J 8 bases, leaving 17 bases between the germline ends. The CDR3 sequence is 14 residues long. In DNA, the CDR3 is TGTGCCAGCACTCACAGGGAATACGGCGAAAAACTGTTTTTT. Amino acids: CASTHREYGEKLFF.

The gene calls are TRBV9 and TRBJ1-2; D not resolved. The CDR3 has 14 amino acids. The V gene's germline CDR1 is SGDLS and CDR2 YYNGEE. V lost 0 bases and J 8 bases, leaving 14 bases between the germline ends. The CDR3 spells CASSVGGEVKGYTF. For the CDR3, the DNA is TGTGCCAGCAGCGTAGGGGGAGAAGTAAAGGGCTACACCTTC.

The CDR3 region is CASGLVGGGAYNEQFF. CDR3 coding DNA: TGTGCTAGTGGTTTGGTTGGCGGGGGCGCCTACAATGAGCAGTTCTTC. This chain connects TRBV12-5 to TRBJ2-1, with TRBD2 as a possible D gene (7 bases). Deletions cut 0 bases from V and 2 bases from J, with 11 bases between. This CDR3 is built from 16 residues. CDR1 and CDR2 (germline): LGHNT, FRNRAP.

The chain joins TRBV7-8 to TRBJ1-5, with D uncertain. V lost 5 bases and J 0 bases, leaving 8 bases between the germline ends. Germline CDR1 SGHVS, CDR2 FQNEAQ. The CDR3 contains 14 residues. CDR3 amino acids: CASSDDTSNQPQHF. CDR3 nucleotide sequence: TGTGCCAGCAGCGATGACACTAGCAATCAGCCCCAGCATTTT.

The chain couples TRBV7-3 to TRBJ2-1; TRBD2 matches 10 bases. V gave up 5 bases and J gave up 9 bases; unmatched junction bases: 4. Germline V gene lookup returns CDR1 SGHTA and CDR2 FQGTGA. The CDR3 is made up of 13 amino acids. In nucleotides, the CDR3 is TGTGCCAGCAGCCCTTCTAGCGGGGGTGAGCAGTTCTTC. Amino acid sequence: CASSPSSGGEQFF.

This chain's CDR3 is CASSSLGARGVSGNNEQFF. DNA for the CDR3: TGTGCCAGCAGTTCGCTAGGTGCCCGTGGGGTTAGCGGTAACAATGAGCAGTTCTTC. V and J are TRBV27 and TRBJ2-1; tentative D call: TRBD2 (6 bases). CDR3 length equals 19 residues. V dropped 4 bases and J dropped 5 bases, with 27 bases sitting between them. Germline CDR1 reads MNHEY; CDR2 reads SMNVEV (reference sequence).

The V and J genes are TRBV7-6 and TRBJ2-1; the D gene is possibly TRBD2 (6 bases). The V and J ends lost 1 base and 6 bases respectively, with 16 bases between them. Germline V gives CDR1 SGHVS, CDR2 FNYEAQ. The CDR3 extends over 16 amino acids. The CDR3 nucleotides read TGTGCCAGCAGCTTAGGAGCGGGCGGGTTCCGCAATGAGCAGTTCTTC. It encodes CASSLGAGGFRNEQFF.

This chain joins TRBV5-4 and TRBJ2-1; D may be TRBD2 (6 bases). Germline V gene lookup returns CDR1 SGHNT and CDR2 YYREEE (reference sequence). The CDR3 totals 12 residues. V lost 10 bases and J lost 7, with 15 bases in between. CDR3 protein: CAGHERGNEQFF. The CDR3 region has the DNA TGTGCCGGACATGAACGGGGGAATGAGCAGTTCTTC.

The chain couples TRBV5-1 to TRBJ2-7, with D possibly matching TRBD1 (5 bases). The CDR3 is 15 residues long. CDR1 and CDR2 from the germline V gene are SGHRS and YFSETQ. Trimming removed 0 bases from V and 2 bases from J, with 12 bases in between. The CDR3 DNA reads TGCGCCAGCAGCTTGGAAGGGGCCTTCCCCTACGAGCAGTACTTC. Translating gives CASSLEGAFPYEQYF.

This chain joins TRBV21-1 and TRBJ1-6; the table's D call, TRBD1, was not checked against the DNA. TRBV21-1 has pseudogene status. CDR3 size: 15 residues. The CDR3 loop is CASKVGRGRNSPLHF. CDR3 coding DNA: TGTGCCAGCAAAGTAGGCAGGGGGCGAAATTCACCCCTCCACTTT.

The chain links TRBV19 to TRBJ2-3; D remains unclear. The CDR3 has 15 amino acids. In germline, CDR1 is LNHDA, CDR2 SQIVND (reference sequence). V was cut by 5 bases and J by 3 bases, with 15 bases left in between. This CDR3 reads CASSGSTPETDTQYF. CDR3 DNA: TGTGCCAGTAGTGGTAGCACCCCTGAAACAGATACGCAGTATTTT.

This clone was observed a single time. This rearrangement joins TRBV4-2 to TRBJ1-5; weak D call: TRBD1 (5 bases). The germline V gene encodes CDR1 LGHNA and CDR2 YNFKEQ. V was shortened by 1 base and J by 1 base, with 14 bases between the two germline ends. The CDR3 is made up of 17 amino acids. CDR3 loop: CASSQVGRAESNQPQHF. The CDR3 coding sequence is TGTGCCAGCAGCCAAGTGGGGCGAGCAGAAAGCAATCAGCCCCAGCATTTT.

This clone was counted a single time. CDR3 in DNA: TGTGCCAGCAGTGAAAACTGGGCTCGCGAGCAGTACTTC. Translated, it gives CASSENWAREQYF. The genes are TRBV6-1 and TRBJ2-7; unclear D gene. This CDR3 contains 13 residues. Per germline, CDR1 MNHNS and CDR2 SASEGT. V was shortened by 2 bases and J by 6 bases, with 11 bases between the two germline ends.

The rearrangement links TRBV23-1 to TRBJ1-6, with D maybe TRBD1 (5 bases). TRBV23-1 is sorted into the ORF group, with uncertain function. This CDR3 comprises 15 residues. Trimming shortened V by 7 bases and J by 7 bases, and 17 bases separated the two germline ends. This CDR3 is CASTHLGLANSPLHF. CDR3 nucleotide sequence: TGCGCCAGCACTCATCTGGGACTGGCGAATTCACCCCTCCACTTT.

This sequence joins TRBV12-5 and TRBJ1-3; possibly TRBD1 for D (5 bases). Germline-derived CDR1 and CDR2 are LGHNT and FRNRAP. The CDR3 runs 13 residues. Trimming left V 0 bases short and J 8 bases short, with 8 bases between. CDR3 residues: CASGLVGGHTIYF. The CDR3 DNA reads TGTGCTAGTGGTTTGGTCGGGGGACACACCATATATTTT.

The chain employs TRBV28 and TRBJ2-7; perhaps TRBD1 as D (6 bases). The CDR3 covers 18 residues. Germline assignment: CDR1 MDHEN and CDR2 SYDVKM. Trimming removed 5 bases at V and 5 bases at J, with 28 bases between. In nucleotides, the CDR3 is TGTGCCAGCAGTGGAGCCGGGACATTCGGGGTCGGGGACGACGAGCAGTACTTC. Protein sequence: CASSGAGTFGVGDDEQYF.

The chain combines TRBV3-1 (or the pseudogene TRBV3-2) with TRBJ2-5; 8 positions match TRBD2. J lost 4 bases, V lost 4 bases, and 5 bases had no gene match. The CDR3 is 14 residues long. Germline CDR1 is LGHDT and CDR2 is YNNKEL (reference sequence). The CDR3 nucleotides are TGTGCCAGCAGCCCGGGACTAGGGACAGAGACCCAGTACTTC. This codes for CASSPGLGTETQYF.

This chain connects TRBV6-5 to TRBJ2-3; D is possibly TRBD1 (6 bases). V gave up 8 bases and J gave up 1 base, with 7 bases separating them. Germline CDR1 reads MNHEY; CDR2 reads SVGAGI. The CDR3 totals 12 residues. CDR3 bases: TGTGCCAGCCGACAGGGCACAGATACGCAGTATTTT. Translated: CASRQGTDTQYF.